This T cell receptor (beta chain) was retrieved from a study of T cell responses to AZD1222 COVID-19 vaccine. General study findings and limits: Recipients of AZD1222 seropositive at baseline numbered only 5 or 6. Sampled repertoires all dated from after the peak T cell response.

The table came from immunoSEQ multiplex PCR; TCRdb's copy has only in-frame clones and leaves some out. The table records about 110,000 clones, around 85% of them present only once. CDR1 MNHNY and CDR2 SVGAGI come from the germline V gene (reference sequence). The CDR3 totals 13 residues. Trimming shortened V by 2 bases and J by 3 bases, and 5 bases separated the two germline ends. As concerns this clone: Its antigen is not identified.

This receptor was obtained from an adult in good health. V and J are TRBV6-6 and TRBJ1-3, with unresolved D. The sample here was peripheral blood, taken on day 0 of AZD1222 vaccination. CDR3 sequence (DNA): TGTGCCAGCAGTTACGCAGGTGGAAACACCATATATTTT. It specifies CASSYAGGNTIYF.